This passage covers 28 T cell receptor beta chains from one sample sequenced in a study of read filtering for tumor transcriptome and immune sequencing. Molecular barcoded adaptors covering alpha/delta and beta/gamma chains were used on roughly 400 ng RNA. Each CDR3 protein gets one entry after TCRdb re-called the reads with MiXCR. The data show about 93,000 distinct CDR3 sequences, with under 25% seen just once and 10% to 12% held by the top ten. The sequenced material came from a population of CD138-negative cells sorted from bone marrow. The receptor set was obtained from a donor at least 40 years old with multiple myeloma.

The table lists this clonotype with many counts. An end of the junction differs from the germline gene, which may be a read error. The chain recombines TRBV6-1 with TRBJ1-2; TRBD1 might be the D (5 bases). This CDR3 spans 12 amino acids. Germline CDR1 MNHNS, CDR2 SASEGT. The CDR3 DNA reads TGTGCCAGCATGGATGTGAGGGGCCGCTCCCCCTTC. Its protein is CASMDVRGRSPF.

This clonotype was counted at least ten times. The chain joins TRBV2 to TRBJ2-5, with 8 bases identical to TRBD1. CDR1 is SNHLY and CDR2 is FYNNEI in the germline V gene. This CDR3 spans 12 amino acids. J lost 4 bases, V lost 8 bases, and 3 bases had no gene match. In nucleotides, the CDR3 is TGTGCCAGCCGGGACAGGAGAGAGACCCAGTACTTC. Residues: CASRDRRETQYF.

This clonotype was seen at least ten times. This chain uses TRBV9 with TRBJ2-7; 7 nucleotides align to TRBD2. J gave up 5 bases and V 4 bases, and 15 bases lay outside the gene matches. This CDR3 is built from 16 residues. Germline CDR1 is SGDLS and CDR2 is YYNGEE. The CDR3 nucleotides are TGTGCCAGCAGCCCCCGACTAGCCTCCGCCTTAAACGAGCAGTACTTC. Its protein is CASSPRLASALNEQYF.

This sequence joins TRBV28 and TRBJ1-2; the D gene is possibly TRBD1 (5 bases). CDR3 size: 16 residues. Trimming pared 3 bases from V and 8 bases from J, leaving 22 bases between. The germline gives CDR1 MDHEN, CDR2 SYDVKM. This CDR3 reads CASSFTPGSRTWGYTF. The DNA of the CDR3 is TGTGCCAGCAGTTTCACTCCAGGGTCCCGGACTTGGGGCTACACCTTC.

This clonotype was counted ten times or more. The chain joins TRBV7-9 to TRBJ2-5; weak D call: TRBD2 (5 bases). The CDR3 runs to 13 residues. Germline CDR1 is SEHNR and CDR2 is FQNEAQ (reference sequence). The V end was cut by 6 bases, the J end by 4 bases, with 12 bases between. The CDR3 sequence is CASSLVRVETQYF. CDR3 DNA sequence: TGTGCCAGCAGTCTAGTGAGGGTAGAGACCCAGTACTTC.

This clonotype was seen many times. The chain couples TRBV5-1 to TRBJ2-7; D is possibly TRBD1 (7 bases). Germline assignment: CDR1 SGHRS and CDR2 YFSETQ. The CDR3 covers 14 residues. V was cut by 2 bases and J by 1 base, with 10 bases left in between. The CDR3: CASSFGGQSYEQYF. Here the CDR3 DNA reads TGCGCCAGCAGCTTCGGGGGACAGTCCTACGAGCAGTACTTC.

This clonotype occurred a few times. The CDR3 DNA reads as TGTGCCAGCAGAGCTAACGACCCTTCCGGGGGGAATCAGCCCCAGCATTTT. Translation: CASRANDPSGGNQPQHF. The chain recombines TRBV5-5 with TRBJ1-5; maybe TRBD1 (5 bases). The CDR3 contains 17 residues. Trimming shortened V by 5 bases and J by 4 bases, and 22 bases separated the two germline ends. Germline CDR1 is SGHKS and CDR2 is YYEKEE (reference sequence).

There are many counts of this clonotype. The J gene is TRBJ2-1, the V gene TRBV27, with D hard to call. Germline CDR1 is MNHEY and CDR2 is SMNVEV (reference sequence). The CDR3 totals 13 residues. Trimming shortened V by 0 bases and J by 5 bases, and 5 bases separated the two germline ends. CDR3: CASSLSSDNEQFF. CDR3 DNA sequence: TGTGCCAGCAGTTTATCGTCCGACAATGAGCAGTTCTTC.

The chain couples TRBV5-1 to TRBJ2-7; TRBD2 agrees at 7 bases. This CDR3 region has 15 residues. V was pared by 5 bases and J by 3 bases, with 11 bases of the junction left unmatched. Germline-derived CDR1 and CDR2 are SGHRS and YFSETQ. CDR3 residues: CASRPSGGGHYEQYF. The CDR3 bases are TGCGCCAGCAGACCTTCTGGCGGGGGTCACTACGAGCAGTACTTC.

The table lists this clonotype with a few counts. This chain uses TRBV5-1 with TRBJ2-7; 9 bases fit TRBD1. J gave up 6 bases and V 2 bases, and 6 bases lay outside the gene matches. The CDR3 length is 14 residues. Germline V gives CDR1 SGHRS, CDR2 YFSETQ. CDR3 bases: TGCGCCAGCAGCTTACCCGGGACAGGGTCCGAGCAGTACTTC. Residues: CASSLPGTGSEQYF.

The sample holds one count of this clonotype. V is TRBV2 and J is TRBJ1-2; possible D gene TRBD1, 6 bases. There are 15 residues in the CDR3. Germline CDR1 SNHLY, CDR2 FYNNEI. The V gene lost 6 bases and the J gene lost 4 bases, with 18 bases spanning the gap. The CDR3 spells CASSSLQGGFYGYTF. The CDR3 DNA reads as TGTGCCAGCAGCTCCTTACAGGGAGGATTCTATGGCTACACCTTC.

V usage is TRBV5-5 and J usage is TRBJ2-4, with TRBD2 matching 12 bases. The ends lost 4 bases at V and 8 bases at J; junction bases unmatched: 13. Germline V gene lookup returns CDR1 SGHKS and CDR2 YYEKEE (reference sequence). The CDR3 extends over 17 amino acids. CDR3 nucleotides: TGTGCCAGCAGCCCCCAGCCTAGCGGGGGGGCAGGGTACATTCAGTACTTC. Protein: CASSPQPSGGAGYIQYF.

The J gene is TRBJ2-5, the V gene TRBV5-1; 7 nucleotides align to TRBD1. Losses at the gene ends were 3 bases for V and 5 bases for J; bases not matched to a gene: 7. Per the germline V gene, CDR1 is SGHRS and CDR2 is YFSETQ. CDR3 size: 14 residues. The CDR3 coding sequence is TGCGCCAGCAGCTACCGGACAGGAGACGAGACCCAGTACTTC. This gives the protein CASSYRTGDETQYF. Variable domain in full (rest from reference TRBV5-1 and TRBJ2-5): KAGVTQTPRYLIKTRGQQVTLSCSPISGHRSVSWYQQTPGQGLQFLFEYFSETQRNKGNFPGRFSGRQFSNSRSEMNVSTLELGDSALYLCASSYRTGDETQYFGPGTRLLVL.

Note on this clonotype: A read error is possible here, since a much larger clone lies one base away. This chain links TRBV4-1 with TRBJ2-7; 7 bases map to TRBD1. This CDR3 spans 16 amino acids. The V gene's germline CDR1 is MGHRA and CDR2 YSYEKL. The CDR3, as DNA: TGCGCCAGCAGCCAACATAAGGGGGCGCGCTCCTACGAGCAGTGCTTC. Translation: CASSQHKGARSYEQCF.

This clonotype was detected ten times or more. V gene TRBV7-9 combines with J gene TRBJ2-5; D gene ambiguous. The CDR3 has 12 residues. V shed 3 bases and J shed 11 bases, with 13 bases lying between them. CDR1 SEHNR and CDR2 FQNEAQ come from the germline V gene (reference sequence). CDR3 in DNA: TGTGCCAGCAGCTTTCCGGACCGTGGTCAGTACTTC. This encodes CASSFPDRGQYF.

The genes are TRBV20-1 and TRBJ2-5; TRBD1 or TRBD2 may be the D gene (5 bases each). The CDR3 consists of 13 residues. The V gene's germline CDR1 is DFQATT and CDR2 SNEGSKA (reference sequence). Trimming took off 7 bases at V and 5 bases at J, with 17 bases between the two ends. CDR3 sequence (DNA): TGCAGTGATCGGGACCCCAATGGGGAGACCCAGTACTTC. This translates into CSDRDPNGETQYF.

This clonotype was observed at least ten times. The rearrangement links TRBV23-1 to TRBJ1-1; weak D call: TRBD1 (6 bases). TRBV23-1 is an ORF; its function is uncertain. V shed 6 bases and J shed 6 bases, with 17 bases lying between them. CDR3 length: 14 amino acids. Here the CDR3 reads CASSRTAYFPEAFF. The CDR3 DNA is TGCGCCAGCAGCCGGACAGCTTATTTTCCTGAAGCTTTCTTT.

This clonotype was recorded at least ten times. This chain joins TRBV9 and TRBJ2-1; D is possibly TRBD1 (5 bases). Per germline, CDR1 SGDLS and CDR2 YYNGEE. Trimming took off 0 bases at V and 10 bases at J, with 20 bases between the two ends. The CDR3 has 16 amino acids. The CDR3 nucleotides are TGTGCCAGCAGCGTAGAGGTAGGGGCTCTCCCAGGGGAGCAGTTCTTC. Translating it yields CASSVEVGALPGEQFF. Using reference TRBV9 and TRBJ2-1 for the parts outside the CDR3, the full variable domain is DSGVTQTPKHLITATGQRVTLRCSPRSGDLSVYWYQQSLDQGLQFLIQYYNGEERAKGNILERFSAQQFPDLHSELNLSSLELGDSALYFCASSVEVGALPGEQFFGPGTRLTVL.

This clonotype was counted only a few times. V is TRBV24-1 and J is TRBJ1-6; TRBD1 is a possible D gene (6 bases). CDR1 is KGHDR and CDR2 is SFDVKD in the germline V gene. This CDR3 is built from 12 residues. The V end was cut by 7 bases, the J end by 9 bases, with 9 bases between. The CDR3 coding sequence is TGTGCCACCAGCGAACAGGGTTCACCCCTCCACTTT. Its translation: CATSEQGSPLHF.

A few counts support this clonotype. A much larger clone differs by one base, so this may be a read error. The chain carries TRBV29-1 and TRBJ2-1; TRBD2 might be the D (5 bases). Germline V gene sequence: CDR1 SQVTM, CDR2 ANQGSEA. The CDR3 has 14 amino acids. V was clipped by 6 bases and J by 1 base, with 13 bases between them. The CDR3 DNA follows: TGCAGCGTCGAAAGCCGGAGGTCCTACAATGAGCAGTTCTTC. This translates into CSVESRRSYNEQFF.

This clonotype was detected only a few times. The V call is TRBV2, the J call TRBJ1-3; 7 nucleotides agree with TRBD1. The CDR3 loop spans 15 amino acids. Germline-derived CDR1 and CDR2 are SNHLY and FYNNEI. DNA for the CDR3: TGTGCAACCGCCTGGGACAGATCGTCTGGAAACACCATATATTTT. This encodes CATAWDRSSGNTIYF.

This clonotype was detected only a few times. The chain uses TRBV6-2 or TRBV6-3 and TRBJ2-5, with TRBD1 matching over 8 bases. V lost 6 bases, J lost 5 bases, and 5 bases stayed unmatched. Germline lookup yields CDR1 MNHEY and CDR2 SVGEGT. The CDR3 extends over 13 amino acids. The CDR3: CASRLTGVETQYF. The CDR3 nucleotides read TGTGCCAGCAGACTGACAGGGGTCGAGACCCAGTACTTC.

This clonotype is judged medium-sized. The rearrangement joins TRBV28 to TRBJ2-1; 10 nucleotides agree with TRBD1. The ends lost 5 bases at V and 7 bases at J; junction bases unmatched: 11. The CDR3 consists of 16 residues. The germline gives CDR1 MDHEN, CDR2 SYDVKM. The CDR3 region is CASSTGTGDGINEQFF. The CDR3 coding sequence is TGTGCCAGCAGTACCGGGACAGGGGACGGGATAAATGAGCAGTTCTTC.

On this clonotype: A read error is possible here, since a much larger clone lies one base away. V usage is TRBV7-6 and J usage is TRBJ2-6; D is unclear. Germline V CDR1 and CDR2: SGHVS, FNYEAQ. V lost 4 bases, J lost 0 bases, and 19 bases lay in between. The CDR3 consists of 19 residues. CDR3 nucleotides: TGTGCCAGCAGCTATTCCGCCTGGGATCTAACCTCTGGGGCCAACGTCCTGACTTTC. It encodes CASSYSAWDLTSGANVLTF.

There are a few counts of this clonotype. The rearrangement joins TRBV10-3 to TRBJ2-5; D may be TRBD1 or TRBD2 (6 bases each). Germline values: CDR1 ENHRY, CDR2 SYGVKD. CDR3 size: 16 residues. V shed 0 bases and J shed 4 bases, with 15 bases lying between them. DNA for the CDR3: TGTGCCATCAGTGAGTCGATACCGGGGGCAGGAGAGACCCAGTACTTC. This encodes CAISESIPGAGETQYF.

This clonotype was seen ten or more times. The chain has TRBV5-1 and TRBJ1-6; D ambiguous. V was pared by 2 bases and J by 12 bases, with 21 bases between. This CDR3 is built from 16 residues. CDR1 and CDR2 (germline): SGHRS, YFSETQ. The CDR3 loop is CASSFNQAGPSGPLHF. In nucleotides, the CDR3 is TGCGCCAGCAGCTTCAACCAAGCTGGGCCATCAGGACCCCTCCACTTT. Variable domain in full (rest from reference TRBV5-1 and TRBJ1-6): KAGVTQTPRYLIKTRGQQVTLSCSPISGHRSVSWYQQTPGQGLQFLFEYFSETQRNKGNFPGRFSGRQFSNSRSEMNVSTLELGDSALYLCASSFNQAGPSGPLHFGNGTRLTVT.

This clonotype was seen at least ten times. As DNA, the CDR3 is TGTGCCAGCAGCGCCTCCATAGCGGGGGAGAGCAATGAGCAGTTCTTC. It is translated as CASSASIAGESNEQFF. The chain joins TRBV9 to TRBJ2-1, with TRBD2 identical over 9 bases. Unmatched junction bases numbered 10, after V lost 3 bases and J lost 6 bases. The CDR3 runs 16 residues. Germline CDR1 and CDR2: SGDLS and YYNGEE. The full variable domain, with the rest looked up from reference TRBV9 and TRBJ2-1, is DSGVTQTPKHLITATGQRVTLRCSPRSGDLSVYWYQQSLDQGLQFLIQYYNGEERAKGNILERFSAQQFPDLHSELNLSSLELGDSALYFCASSASIAGESNEQFFGPGTRLTVL.

This clonotype has at least ten counts. This chain links TRBV25-1 with TRBJ2-3; D gene uncertain. The CDR3 runs to 11 residues. V was cut by 4 bases and J by 4 bases, with 3 bases left in between. The germline gives CDR1 MGHDK, CDR2 SYGVNS. The CDR3 DNA reads TGTGCCAGCAGTGCGCCAGATACGCAGTATTTT. It yields the protein CASSAPDTQYF.